The following is a TCR beta chain sequence with its context. At the DNA level, this CDR3 is encoded by other sequences in the same sample as well. Methods used by the authors: Estimates of nucleated cell counts were drawn from the amplification of reference gene primers. Profiling relied on immunoSEQ multiplex PCR, and the TCRdb table lists in-frame clones only, not all of them. V, J and clone size derive from that table, while D and trimming were established from the DNA sequence. Here the sample spans under 200,000 clones, approximately 89% being singletons. These data originate in a study of blood T cell repertoires in COVID-19. As for the study in general: There were acute and convalescent COVID-19 samples, and they came from the United States, Italy and Spain. Nucleic acid was either cDNA or gDNA, and it came from T cells, B-cell-depleted T cells, or PBMCs.

Germline CDR1 MGHDK, CDR2 SYGVNS. The CDR3 spans 11 residues. Trimming took 6 bases from V and 5 from J, leaving 7 bases between them. The V call is TRBV25-1, the J call TRBJ1-1, with D perhaps matching TRBD1 (5 bases). The source is a middle-aged man with active or convalescent COVID-19. The material sequenced was peripheral blood. The CDR3 spells CASRGGTEAFF. Written as DNA, the CDR3 is TGTGCCAGCAGGGGGGGAACTGAAGCTTTCTTT.